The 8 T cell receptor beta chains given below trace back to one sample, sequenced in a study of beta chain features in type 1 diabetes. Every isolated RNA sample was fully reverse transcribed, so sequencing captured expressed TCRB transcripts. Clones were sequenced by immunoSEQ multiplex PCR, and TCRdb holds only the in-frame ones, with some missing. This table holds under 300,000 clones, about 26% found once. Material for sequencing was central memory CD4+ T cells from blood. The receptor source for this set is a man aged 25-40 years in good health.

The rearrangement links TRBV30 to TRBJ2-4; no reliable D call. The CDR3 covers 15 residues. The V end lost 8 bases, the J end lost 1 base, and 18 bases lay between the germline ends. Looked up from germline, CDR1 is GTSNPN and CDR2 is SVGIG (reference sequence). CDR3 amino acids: CALPESEKAKNIQYF. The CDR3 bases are TGTGCCCTCCCCGAAAGTGAGAAGGCCAAAAACATTCAGTACTTC.

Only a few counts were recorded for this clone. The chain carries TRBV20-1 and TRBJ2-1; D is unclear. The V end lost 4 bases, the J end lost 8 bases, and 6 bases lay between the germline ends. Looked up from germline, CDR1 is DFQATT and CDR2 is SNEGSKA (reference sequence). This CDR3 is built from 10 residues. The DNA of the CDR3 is TGCAGTGCTAACCCGTATGAGCAGTTCTTC. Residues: CSANPYEQFF.

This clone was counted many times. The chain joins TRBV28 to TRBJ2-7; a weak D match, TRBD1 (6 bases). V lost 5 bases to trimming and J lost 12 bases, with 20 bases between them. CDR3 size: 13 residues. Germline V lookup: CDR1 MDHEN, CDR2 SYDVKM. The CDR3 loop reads CASSGQSLSRTYF. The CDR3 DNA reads TGTGCCAGCAGTGGACAGTCCTTATCACGGACGTACTTC. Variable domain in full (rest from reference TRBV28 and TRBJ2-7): DVKVTQSSRYLVKRTGEKVFLECVQDMDHENMFWYRQDPGLGLRLIYFSYDVKMKEKGDIPEGYSVSREKKERFSLILESASTNQTSMYLCASSGQSLSRTYFGPGTRLTVT.

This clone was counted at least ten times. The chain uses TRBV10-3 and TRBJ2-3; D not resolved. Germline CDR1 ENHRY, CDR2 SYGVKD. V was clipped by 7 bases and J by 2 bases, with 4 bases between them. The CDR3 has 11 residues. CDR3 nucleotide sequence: TGTGCCATCAAGGACACAGATACGCAGTATTTT. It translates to CAIKDTDTQYF.

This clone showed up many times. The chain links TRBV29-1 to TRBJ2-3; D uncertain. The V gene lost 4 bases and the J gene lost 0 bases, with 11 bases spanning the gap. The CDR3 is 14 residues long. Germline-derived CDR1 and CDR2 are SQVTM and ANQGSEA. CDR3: CSVGAVSSTDTQYF. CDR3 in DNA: TGCAGCGTTGGCGCTGTCTCTAGCACAGATACGCAGTATTTT.

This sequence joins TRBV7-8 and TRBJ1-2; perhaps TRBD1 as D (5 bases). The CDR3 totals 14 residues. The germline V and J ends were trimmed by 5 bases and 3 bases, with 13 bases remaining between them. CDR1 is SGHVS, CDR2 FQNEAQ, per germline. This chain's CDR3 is CASSAREGHYGYTF. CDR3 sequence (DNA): TGTGCCAGCAGCGCCCGGGAGGGGCACTATGGCTACACCTTC.

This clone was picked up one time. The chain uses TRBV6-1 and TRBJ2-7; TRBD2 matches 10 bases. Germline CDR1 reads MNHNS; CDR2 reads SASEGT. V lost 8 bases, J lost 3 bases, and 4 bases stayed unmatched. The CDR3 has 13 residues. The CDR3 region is CASRTSGNYEQYF. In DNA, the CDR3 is TGTGCCAGCCGTACTAGCGGGAACTACGAGCAGTACTTC.

CDR3 sequence reads: CAWADLIQETQYF. The CDR3 region has the DNA TGTGCCTGGGCCGACTTGATCCAAGAGACCCAGTACTTC. This chain uses TRBV30 with TRBJ2-5; D ambiguous. The CDR3 covers 13 residues. Germline V gives CDR1 GTSNPN, CDR2 SVGIG (reference sequence). Trimming removed 5 bases from V and 1 base from J, with 11 bases in between.